These 30 T cell receptor beta chains share one sample of origin, sequenced in a study of T cells in Graves' hyperthyroidism and ophthalmopathy (dated by TCRdb to the late 2010s). The library was generated by multiplex PCR. The sample was run on an Illumina HiSeq 2000. The TCR beta CDR3 regions were amplified from the RNA transcripts. For the first round of RT-PCR on the TCR CDR3, the HTBI primer set was used together with the Qiagen OneStep RT-PCR kit. TCRdb passed the public sequencing reads through fastp at Q25 and MiXCR, retaining productive beta sequences. Every CDR3 protein is listed once, alongside the most common genes and DNA of its rows. The sample table lists 500,000 to 600,000 distinct CDR3 sequences, over 15% of them with a count of one. Of the sample, around 18% is held by the ten largest clones. Sequenced: blood. These receptors originate from a woman aged 18 to 35 with Graves' hyperthyroidism.

The chain recombines TRBV6-2 or TRBV6-3 with TRBJ2-1; D is possibly TRBD2 (6 bases). Germline assignment: CDR1 MNHEY and CDR2 SVGEGT. CDR3 length: 16 amino acids. V was cut by 5 bases and J by 2 bases, with 16 bases left in between. Written as DNA, the CDR3 is TGTGCCAGCAGTGAACCGGGAGAAACAGCCTACAATGAGCAGTTCTTC. Encoded protein: CASSEPGETAYNEQFF.

This clonotype came up many times. The rearrangement uses TRBV12-3 or TRBV12-4 and TRBJ2-1, with D unresolved. This CDR3 is 15 amino acids long. V gave up 3 bases and J gave up 2 bases, with 11 bases separating them. CDR3: CASSLADPAYNEQFF. The CDR3 DNA sequence: TGTGCCAGCAGTTTGGCCGATCCCGCCTACAATGAGCAGTTCTTC.

This clonotype was seen repeatedly, ten times or more. The chain recombines TRBV20-1 with TRBJ2-3; D uncertain. The germline V and J ends were trimmed by 6 bases and 0 bases, with 10 bases remaining between them. This CDR3 comprises 13 residues. Germline values: CDR1 DFQATT, CDR2 SNEGSKA (reference sequence). Written as DNA, the CDR3 is TGCAGTGCCCCGGCTCTGAGCACAGATACGCAGTATTTT. Its translation: CSAPALSTDTQYF.

This clonotype was counted between two and nine times. This chain connects TRBV19 to TRBJ2-3, with D tentatively TRBD1 or TRBD2 (5 bases each). V dropped 6 bases and J dropped 3 bases, with 19 bases sitting between them. Germline CDR1 LNHDA, CDR2 SQIVND (reference sequence). The length of the CDR3 is 16 residues. CDR3 amino acids: CASRTSGPPRTDTQYF. The CDR3 region has the DNA TGTGCCAGTAGGACCTCGGGACCGCCCCGAACAGATACGCAGTATTTT.

This clonotype was detected a few times. The chain links TRBV30 to TRBJ2-7; 9 bases align to TRBD1. Germline lookup yields CDR1 GTSNPN and CDR2 SVGIG (reference sequence). Germline trimming cut 3 bases from V and 6 bases from J; bases unmatched to any gene: 9. This CDR3 is 14 amino acids long. CDR3 DNA sequence: TGTGCCTGGAGGGACTCGGACAGGGGAGCCGAGCAGTACTTC. It translates to CAWRDSDRGAEQYF.

The CDR3 region is CASSKTGQGGYSNQPQHF. The CDR3 DNA follows: TGTGCCAGCAGTAAAACGGGACAGGGGGGATATAGCAATCAGCCCCAGCATTTT. The J gene is TRBJ1-5, the V gene TRBV6-1; 11 nucleotides match TRBD1. After removal of 5 bases from V and 0 bases from J, the junction contained 9 bases not matched to a gene. Looked up from germline, CDR1 is MNHNS and CDR2 is SASEGT. This CDR3 has 18 residues.

This clonotype was counted between two and nine times. This clone may be a read error of a much larger clone one base away. The chain uses TRBV2 and TRBJ2-3; 8 bases match TRBD2. The V gene end was trimmed by 4 bases and the J gene end by 3 bases; junction bases not matched to a gene: 6. Germline values: CDR1 SNHLY, CDR2 FYNNEI. The CDR3 spans 15 residues. CDR3 DNA: TGTGCCAGCAGTGCGCGGGGGGTAGGGACAGATACGCAGTATTTT. Protein product: CASSARGVGTDTQYF. Full variable domain (missing parts from reference TRBV2 and TRBJ2-3): EPEVTQTPSHQVTQMGQEVILRCVPISNHLYFYWYRQILGQKVEFLVSFYNNEISEKSEIFDDQFSVERPDGSNFTLKIRSTKLEDSAMYFCASSARGVGTDTQYFGPGTRLTVL.

The chain uses TRBV30 and TRBJ2-3; 11 bases agree with TRBD2. The V gene's germline CDR1 is GTSNPN and CDR2 SVGIG (reference sequence). The CDR3 loop spans 12 amino acids. Losses at the gene ends were 5 bases for V and 5 bases for J; bases not matched to a gene: 0. CDR3 sequence (DNA): TGTGCCTGGGGACTAGCGGGAGATACGCAGTATTTT. Translation gives CAWGLAGDTQYF.

Many counts were recorded for this clonotype. The chain couples TRBV7-8 to TRBJ2-1; 12 positions agree with TRBD2. Trimming at V came to 1 base and at J to 8 bases, leaving 15 bases not matched to a gene. Germline V gene data show CDR1 as SGHVS and CDR2 as FQNEAQ. This CDR3 is built from 19 residues. The CDR3 region is CASSLGAIGLAGSRDEQFF. The CDR3 bases are TGTGCCAGCAGCTTAGGGGCCATCGGACTAGCGGGATCTCGGGATGAGCAGTTCTTC.

This clonotype was counted at least ten times. The gene calls are TRBV20-1 and TRBJ2-5; perhaps TRBD1 as D (6 bases). The CDR3 is 15 amino acids. CDR1 and CDR2 from the germline V gene are DFQATT and SNEGSKA (reference sequence). V gave up 0 bases and J gave up 4 bases, with 15 bases separating them. CDR3 nucleotides: TGCAGTGCTAGAGAGGTGGGGCAGGGGATAGAGACCCAGTACTTC. Its protein is CSAREVGQGIETQYF.

This clonotype was seen ten or more times. The V and J genes are TRBV27 and TRBJ1-1, with D possibly being TRBD1 (6 bases). Per germline, CDR1 MNHEY and CDR2 SMNVEV (reference sequence). CDR3 length equals 15 residues. V was pared by 1 base and J by 2 bases, with 11 bases between. The CDR3 region is CASSLYRTENTEAFF. Here the CDR3 DNA reads TGTGCCAGCAGTTTATATAGGACAGAAAACACTGAAGCTTTCTTT.

This clonotype was recorded once. The gene calls are TRBV19 and TRBJ2-5, with D possibly TRBD2 on 6 matching bases. The germline CDR1 and CDR2 sequences are LNHDA and SQIVND (reference sequence). The CDR3 contains 15 residues. With 0 bases removed from V and 4 bases from J, the gap between germline ends came to 12 bases. CDR3 sequence reads: CASSIEGRRGETQYF. As DNA, the CDR3 is TGTGCCAGTAGTATAGAGGGACGGAGGGGAGAGACCCAGTACTTC.

The chain carries TRBV30 and TRBJ1-2; maybe TRBD1 (6 bases). Trimming removed 1 base from V and 7 bases from J, with 13 bases in between. This CDR3 spans 13 amino acids. Germline lookup yields CDR1 GTSNPN and CDR2 SVGIG (reference sequence). The CDR3 region has the DNA TGTGCCTGGAGTGAAACTAGAGGGGGTGGCTACACCTTC. This gives the protein CAWSETRGGGYTF.

The chain joins TRBV20-1 to TRBJ1-2; D is ambiguous. V gave up 6 bases and J gave up 0 bases, with 11 bases separating them. CDR3 size: 13 residues. CDR1 DFQATT and CDR2 SNEGSKA come from the germline V gene (reference sequence). CDR3 nucleotide sequence: TGCAGTGCGAAACCGGGGACTAACTATGGCTACACCTTC. Translation: CSAKPGTNYGYTF.

This clonotype was detected only a few times. This chain uses TRBV5-5 with TRBJ2-1; D may be TRBD1 (6 bases). The CDR3 spans 16 residues. The V end lost 4 bases, the J end lost 3 bases, and 17 bases lay between the germline ends. Per germline, CDR1 SGHKS and CDR2 YYEKEE (reference sequence). CDR3 in amino acids: CASSDGIGTRYNEQFF. The CDR3 region has the DNA TGTGCCAGCAGCGACGGAATCGGGACACGCTACAATGAGCAGTTCTTC.

This chain links TRBV11-2 with TRBJ2-2; TRBD1 aligns across 8 bases. CDR3 size: 15 residues. V trimming: 3 bases; J trimming: 4 bases; junction bases outside the gene matches: 4. Looked up from germline, CDR1 is SGHAT and CDR2 is FQNNGV. The CDR3 coding sequence is TGTGCCAGCAGCTTGTCACAGGGGGGCACCGGGGAGCTGTTTTTT. Translated: CASSLSQGGTGELFF.

In this sample, this clonotype turned up many times. This chain joins TRBV2 and TRBJ1-1, with 7 positions matching TRBD1. Germline trimming cut 7 bases from V and 2 bases from J; bases unmatched to any gene: 10. CDR1 and CDR2 (germline): SNHLY, FYNNEI. This CDR3 has 15 amino acids. This CDR3 is CASKGGKGANTEAFF. The DNA for the CDR3 is TGTGCCAGCAAAGGCGGGAAGGGGGCAAACACTGAAGCTTTCTTT.

V usage is TRBV5-5 and J usage is TRBJ1-1, with D uncertain. The CDR3 spans 14 residues. Trimming cost V 0 bases and J 4 bases, with 10 bases left between them. Germline CDR1 and CDR2: SGHKS and YYEKEE (reference sequence). CDR3 DNA sequence: TGTGCCAGCAGCTTGGCCGGCCGATCCACTGAAGCTTTCTTT. It is translated as CASSLAGRSTEAFF.

This chain connects TRBV30 to TRBJ1-2; 10 bases are a match to TRBD1. The CDR3 is made up of 13 amino acids. CDR1 is GTSNPN and CDR2 is SVGIG in the germline V gene (reference sequence). The ends lost 7 bases at V and 4 bases at J; junction bases unmatched: 6. CDR3 bases: TGTGCCTACCCGGGACAGGGGAGCTATGGCTACACCTTC. It specifies CAYPGQGSYGYTF.

The V and J genes are TRBV20-1 and TRBJ1-5, with 7 positions matching TRBD1. With 0 bases clipped from V and 1 base from J, the junction kept 9 bases outside the gene matches. The CDR3 spans 17 residues. CDR1 DFQATT and CDR2 SNEGSKA come from the germline V gene (reference sequence). The CDR3 reads CSARDLATGISNQPQHF. The CDR3 DNA follows: TGCAGTGCTAGAGATCTCGCGACAGGGATAAGCAATCAGCCCCAGCATTTT.

The sample holds a few counts of this clonotype. V gene TRBV18 combines with J gene TRBJ2-5, with 9 bases identical to TRBD2. V dropped 3 bases and J dropped 4; count of bases not matched to a gene: 9. Germline V gene sequence: CDR1 KGHSH, CDR2 LQKENI. This CDR3 has 16 amino acids. The CDR3 spells CASSPPVAGVLETQYF. The CDR3 DNA is TGTGCCAGCTCACCTCCGGTAGCGGGAGTATTAGAGACCCAGTACTTC.

This clonotype was seen repeatedly, ten times or more. This chain links TRBV7-2 with TRBJ2-3; D is unclear. V gave up 5 bases and J gave up 0 bases, with 9 bases separating them. The CDR3 has 14 amino acids. CDR1 and CDR2 from the germline V gene are SGHTA and FQGNSA. As DNA, the CDR3 is TGTGCCAGCAGCCCAATGGACAGCACAGATACGCAGTATTTT. Translated, it gives CASSPMDSTDTQYF.

As DNA, the CDR3 is TGTGCCAGCAGCACCCGACAGGAGGTTATGGGGACCCAGTACTTC. Its translation: CASSTRQEVMGTQYF. The rearrangement links TRBV27 to TRBJ2-5; D perhaps matches TRBD1 (6 bases). This CDR3 region has 15 residues. CDR1 is MNHEY and CDR2 is SMNVEV in the germline V gene (reference sequence). The V end lost 6 bases, the J end lost 7 bases, and 21 bases lay between the germline ends.

Turning to this clonotype: The junction shows a germline mismatch at one end, possibly a read error. V is TRBV7-7 and J is TRBJ2-6; TRBD1 matches 7 bases. The germline gives CDR1 SSHAT, CDR2 FNYEAQ (reference sequence). This CDR3 has 17 amino acids. The CDR3 region has the DNA TGTGCTAGCAGCGCCTCGAAACAGGGGTTTGGGGCCAACGTCCTGACTTTC. This codes for CASSASKQGFGANVLTF.

In its sample, this clonotype was seen a few times. The chain has TRBV29-1 and TRBJ2-5, with D possibly being TRBD2 (5 bases). The CDR3 has 11 amino acids. V was clipped by 8 bases and J by 7 bases, with 14 bases between them. CDR1 is SQVTM and CDR2 is ANQGSEA in the germline V gene. CDR3 in DNA: TGCAGCTTTGGAGTTGCGGGGACCCAGTACTTC. Protein sequence: CSFGVAGTQYF.

This clonotype was detected a few times. The chain recombines TRBV28 with TRBJ1-1; a weak D match, TRBD1 (5 bases). This CDR3 region has 14 residues. Deletions cut 6 bases from V and 5 bases from J, with 16 bases between. Looked up from germline, CDR1 is MDHEN and CDR2 is SYDVKM. CDR3 region: CASRDLRVGTEAFF. The CDR3 bases are TGTGCCAGCAGGGATCTCAGGGTGGGTACTGAAGCTTTCTTT.

This clonotype showed up many times. The V and J genes are TRBV5-6 and TRBJ2-2, with D possibly being TRBD1 (6 bases). Trimming stripped 4 bases from V and 4 bases from J, with 11 bases between. CDR1 and CDR2 (germline): SGHDT, YYEEEE. The CDR3 sequence is 14 residues long. CDR3 DNA: TGTGCCAGCAGCCCACAGACAGGCACCGGGGAGCTGTTTTTT. This gives the protein CASSPQTGTGELFF.

This clonotype was recorded a few times. This sequence joins TRBV24-1 and TRBJ2-3, with 7 bases aligning to TRBD2. This CDR3 spans 11 amino acids. J lost 14 bases, V lost 4 bases, and 5 bases had no gene match. The germline V gene encodes CDR1 KGHDR and CDR2 SFDVKD. This CDR3 reads CATSDLGGWYF. As DNA, the CDR3 is TGTGCCACCAGTGACCTGGGGGGGTGGTATTTT.

This clonotype was recorded at least ten times. The rearrangement uses TRBV7-9 and TRBJ2-3; D is undetermined. V was clipped by 3 bases and J by 1 base, with 8 bases between them. This CDR3 is built from 14 residues. Looked up from germline, CDR1 is SEHNR and CDR2 is FQNEAQ (reference sequence). CDR3 sequence reads: CASSFTEGTDTQYF. CDR3 nucleotide sequence: TGTGCCAGCAGCTTCACAGAGGGCACAGATACGCAGTATTTT.

This clonotype was counted a few times. The rearrangement uses TRBV10-3 and TRBJ2-1; D not resolved. This CDR3 is built from 11 residues. Germline V gene sequence: CDR1 ENHRY, CDR2 SYGVKD. The germline V and J ends were trimmed by 4 bases and 8 bases, with 6 bases remaining between them. CDR3 sequence: CAISGSDEQFF. The CDR3 bases are TGTGCCATCAGTGGGAGTGATGAGCAGTTCTTC.